The 15 T cell receptor beta chains below come from one sample, sequenced in a study of blood T cell repertoires in COVID-19. Profiled with immunoSEQ multiplex PCR; TCRdb holds only in-frame clones, not every one. The sample holds more than 200,000 clones, about 91% seen once. Specimen: peripheral blood. These receptors were collected from a man older than 75 with acute or convalescent COVID-19.

A remark on this clone: Other nucleotide sequences in the sample specify the same CDR3. V usage is TRBV4-3 and J usage is TRBJ1-6, with TRBD1 matching 9 bases. The ends lost 2 bases at V and 10 bases at J; junction bases unmatched: 6. Germline lookup yields CDR1 LGHNA and CDR2 YSLEER. The CDR3 length is 15 residues. Here the CDR3 DNA reads TGCGCCAGCAGCCAATACCGGGACAGGGTCTCACCCCTCCACTTT. Protein product: CASSQYRDRVSPLHF.

Concerning this clone itself: Other DNA sequences of this sample code for an identical CDR3. The chain uses TRBV7-2 and TRBJ1-4, with 8 bases matching TRBD1. The length of the CDR3 is 14 residues. Germline V gene lookup returns CDR1 SGHTA and CDR2 FQGNSA. V was clipped by 5 bases and J by 11 bases; unmatched bases: 10. CDR3 coding DNA: TGTGCCAGCAGCCCTGGACAGGGCCGAGAGAAACTGTTTTTT. Protein product: CASSPGQGREKLFF.

This sequence joins TRBV28 and TRBJ1-2, with D possibly TRBD1 on 6 matching bases. This CDR3 has 14 amino acids. CDR1 is MDHEN and CDR2 is SYDVKM in the germline V gene. V was shortened by 5 bases and J by 5 bases, with 15 bases between the two germline ends. The CDR3 sequence: CASSLTGRGYGYTF. The CDR3 coding sequence is TGTGCCAGCAGTCTGACGGGCAGGGGTTATGGCTACACCTTC.

J is TRBJ2-5 and V is TRBV6-5; D is perhaps TRBD2 (6 bases). The V end lost 5 bases, the J end lost 2 bases, and 9 bases lay between the germline ends. CDR1 is MNHEY, CDR2 SVGAGI, per germline. This CDR3 is 13 amino acids long. CDR3 region: CASSPAGQETQYF. The DNA of the CDR3 is TGTGCCAGCAGTCCGGCGGGACAAGAGACCCAGTACTTC.

This clone showed up just once. V gene TRBV4-2 combines with J gene TRBJ2-4; D not certain. CDR1 and CDR2 (germline): LGHNA, YNFKEQ. This CDR3 comprises 16 residues. Trimming took 2 bases from V and 0 from J, leaving 11 bases between them. The CDR3 nucleotides read TGTGCCAGCAGCCAAATGCTCACAGAAGCCAAAAACATTCAGTACTTC. Its translation is CASSQMLTEAKNIQYF.

This chain connects TRBV20-1 to TRBJ2-7; D is undetermined. The CDR3 totals 10 residues. Trimming shortened V by 1 base and J by 9 bases, and 7 bases separated the two germline ends. CDR1 is DFQATT and CDR2 is SNEGSKA in the germline V gene (reference sequence). The CDR3 region has the DNA TGCAGTGCTAGAGCGGGTTGGCAGTACTTC. Protein: CSARAGWQYF.

The J gene is TRBJ2-1, the V gene TRBV14; 13 bases are a match to TRBD2. The V gene's germline CDR1 is SGHDN and CDR2 FVKESK. Losses at the gene ends were 1 base for V and 8 bases for J; bases not matched to a gene: 5. The CDR3 runs 16 residues. In DNA, the CDR3 is TGTGCCAGCAGCCAAGGAGGACTAGCGGGAGTCTATGAGCAGTTCTTC. It specifies CASSQGGLAGVYEQFF.

The V gene is TRBV19, the J gene TRBJ1-3; D is uncertain. The length of the CDR3 is 16 residues. Germline CDR1 and CDR2: LNHDA and SQIVND (reference sequence). Trimming cost V 5 bases and J 2 bases, with 16 bases left between them. DNA for the CDR3: TGTGCCAGTAGTCAATGGATAGACGGGACTGGAAACACCATATATTTT. The encoded protein is CASSQWIDGTGNTIYF.

The chain links TRBV5-1 to TRBJ2-2; D perhaps matches TRBD1 (6 bases). The CDR3 contains 17 residues. CDR1 and CDR2 from the germline V gene are SGHRS and YFSETQ. Between the trimmed V and J ends, which lost 0 bases and 4 bases, there was a span of 16 bases. The CDR3 nucleotides are TGCGCCAGCAGCTTGGAGGGGGATACAGGGTTCACCGGGGAGCTGTTTTTT. Translated: CASSLEGDTGFTGELFF.

This chain links TRBV7-2 with TRBJ1-4; TRBD1 might be the D (5 bases). The germline V gene encodes CDR1 SGHTA and CDR2 FQGNSA. CDR3 length equals 15 residues. V gave up 2 bases and J gave up 2 bases, with 9 bases separating them. For the CDR3, the DNA is TGTGCCAGCAGCTTACAGTCAGGGACTAATGAAAAACTGTTTTTT. Amino acid sequence: CASSLQSGTNEKLFF.

This clone was detected once. This sequence joins TRBV6-5 and TRBJ1-2, with 8 bases matching TRBD1. V dropped 6 bases and J dropped 7; count of bases not matched to a gene: 7. The CDR3 runs to 13 residues. CDR1 is MNHEY, CDR2 SVGAGI, per germline. The CDR3 spells CASRRTGSAGYTF. CDR3 DNA sequence: TGTGCCAGCAGAAGGACAGGGTCTGCTGGCTACACCTTC.

The chain carries TRBV11-2 and TRBJ2-7; no reliable D call. CDR1 and CDR2 from the germline V gene are SGHAT and FQNNGV. This CDR3 has 15 amino acids. The V gene lost 0 bases and the J gene lost 1 base, with 10 bases spanning the gap. The CDR3 protein is CASSLDHTLSYEQYF. CDR3 DNA sequence: TGTGCCAGCAGCTTAGATCATACATTGTCCTACGAGCAGTACTTC.

This CDR3 reads CASSPKDRPPNQPQHF. Here the CDR3 DNA reads TGCGCCAGCAGTCCTAAGGACAGGCCCCCCAATCAGCCCCAGCATTTT. The V gene is TRBV23-1, the J gene TRBJ1-5; 7 positions agree with TRBD1. TRBV23-1 is an ORF for which the function is uncertain. J lost 3 bases, V lost 4 bases, and 9 bases had no gene match. The CDR3 covers 16 residues.

The chain has TRBV28 and TRBJ1-4, with 8 bases lining up with TRBD1. This CDR3 spans 14 amino acids. Germline V gives CDR1 MDHEN, CDR2 SYDVKM. V trimming: 4 bases; J trimming: 5 bases; junction bases outside the gene matches: 3. CDR3 nucleotide sequence: TGTGCCAGCAGTTGGACAGGGCTGAATGAAAAACTGTTTTTT. It translates to CASSWTGLNEKLFF.

The V and J genes are TRBV7-3 and TRBJ2-3, with TRBD2 identical over 10 bases. This CDR3 is built from 16 residues. Germline CDR1 reads SGHTA; CDR2 reads FQGTGA. With V trimmed by 3 bases and J by 1 base, 4 bases remained unmatched. CDR3 in amino acids: CASSLASGRGTDTQYF. CDR3 bases: TGTGCCAGCAGCTTGGCTAGCGGGAGAGGCACAGATACGCAGTATTTT.